The clone carrying this T cell receptor (beta chain) was seen a few times. Each CDR3 protein is one row after TCRdb ran MiXCR on the 5' RACE reads. The sample holds about 570,000 distinct CDR3 sequences, around 9.6% seen once. These data belong to a study of identical twins. V gave up 6 bases and J gave up 3 bases, with 4 bases separating them. The CDR3 is made up of 11 amino acids. The same data also went into a second study, on yellow fever vaccine responses in identical twins.

V and J are TRBV12-3 or TRBV12-4 and TRBJ2-3, with D unclear. Input material: PBMCs. The origin of this receptor is a woman between 18 and 29 years old in good health. The CDR3 spells CASRWTDTQYF. The CDR3 DNA is TGTGCCAGCAGGTGGACAGATACGCAGTATTTT.